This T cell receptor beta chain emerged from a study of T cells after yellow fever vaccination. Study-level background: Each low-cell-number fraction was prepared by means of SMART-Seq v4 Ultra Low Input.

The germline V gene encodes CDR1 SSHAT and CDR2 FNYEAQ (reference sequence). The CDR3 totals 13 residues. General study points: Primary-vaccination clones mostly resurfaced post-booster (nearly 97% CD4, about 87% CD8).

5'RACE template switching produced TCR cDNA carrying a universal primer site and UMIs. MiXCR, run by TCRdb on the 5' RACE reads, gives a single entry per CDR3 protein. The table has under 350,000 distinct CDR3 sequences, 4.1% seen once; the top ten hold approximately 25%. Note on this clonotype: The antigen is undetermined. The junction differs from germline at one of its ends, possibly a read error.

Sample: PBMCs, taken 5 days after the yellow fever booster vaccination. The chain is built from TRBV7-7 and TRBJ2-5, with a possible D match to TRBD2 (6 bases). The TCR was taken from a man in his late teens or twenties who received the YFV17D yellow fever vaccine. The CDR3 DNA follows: TGTGCTAGCAGAAATAGCGGCGAAGAGACCCAGTACTTC. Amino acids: CASRNSGEETQYF.